The 32 T cell receptor beta chains below were found in one sample sequenced in a study of Ad26.COV2.S vaccination and SARS-CoV-2 variants. Treatment defined: some 19 received Ad26.COV2.S at low or high dose, single or two shots; several received placebo; per-sample allocation not given. Repertoires come from day 63 after the first vaccine or placebo injection. The assay was immunoSEQ multiplex PCR, and TCRdb's table has in-frame clones only and misses some. The data hold 400,000 or so clones, with 75% to 90% observed a single time. This specimen was peripheral blood, taken in a trial of Ad26.COV2.S vaccine versus placebo. The origin of the receptors is a person aged 18-65 years who received the Ad26.COV2.S COVID-19 vaccine or a placebo.

The chain recombines TRBV4-3 with TRBJ1-4; D perhaps matches TRBD1 (5 bases). The germline V and J ends were trimmed by 0 bases and 8 bases, with 13 bases remaining between them. Germline V lookup: CDR1 LGHNA, CDR2 YSLEER. The CDR3 spans 15 residues. This chain's CDR3 is CASSQDAGVREKLFF. In DNA, the CDR3 is TGCGCCAGCAGCCAAGATGCGGGGGTAAGAGAAAAACTGTTTTTT.

The chain carries TRBV19 and TRBJ1-1, with unresolved D. CDR3 size: 13 residues. The V end lost 7 bases, the J end lost 8 bases, and 17 bases lay between the germline ends. The germline CDR1 and CDR2 sequences are LNHDA and SQIVND (reference sequence). For the CDR3, the DNA is TGTGCCAGTACCAGACTAGACATTTCCGAAGCTTTCTTT. Its protein product is CASTRLDISEAFF.

The J gene is TRBJ2-3, the V gene TRBV10-3; 9 positions match TRBD2. The V gene end was trimmed by 5 bases and the J gene end by 0 bases; junction bases not matched to a gene: 6. CDR3 length equals 16 residues. Per germline, CDR1 ENHRY and CDR2 SYGVKD. CDR3 sequence (DNA): TGTGCCATCAGTTCTGGTAGCGGGGGCAGCACAGATACGCAGTATTTT. Translating gives CAISSGSGGSTDTQYF.

V usage is TRBV6-5 and J usage is TRBJ1-4, with a possible D match to TRBD1 (6 bases). This CDR3 has 14 amino acids. V was shortened by 6 bases and J by 2 bases, with 10 bases between the two germline ends. The germline CDR1 and CDR2 sequences are MNHEY and SVGAGI. CDR3 coding DNA: TGTGCCAGCAGCACAGGGCTCACTAATGAAAAACTGTTTTTT. Translation gives CASSTGLTNEKLFF.

The chain carries TRBV3-1 (or the pseudogene TRBV3-2) and TRBJ2-5, with 7 bases that match TRBD1. This CDR3 has 21 residues. Germline CDR1 reads LGHDT; CDR2 reads YNNKEL (reference sequence). Unmatched junction bases numbered 24, after V lost 2 bases and J lost 3 bases. This chain's CDR3 is CASSQPLGPGQLFREEETQYF. The DNA for the CDR3 is TGTGCCAGCAGCCAACCGCTTGGTCCGGGACAGTTATTTAGAGAGGAAGAGACCCAGTACTTC.

The rearrangement uses TRBV5-1 and TRBJ1-1, with 7 positions matching TRBD1. The CDR3 runs 15 residues. J was trimmed by 5 bases and V by 0 bases; bases with no gene match: 7. Germline-derived CDR1 and CDR2 are SGHRS and YFSETQ. CDR3 in amino acids: CASSLATGARTEAFF. CDR3 in DNA: TGCGCCAGCAGCTTGGCCACAGGGGCGAGAACTGAAGCTTTCTTT.

The chain links TRBV5-1 to TRBJ1-2; the D gene is possibly TRBD1 (6 bases). The CDR3 sequence is 14 residues long. V shed 4 bases and J shed 8 bases, with 18 bases lying between them. Germline V gene lookup returns CDR1 SGHRS and CDR2 YFSETQ. CDR3 in DNA: TGCGCCAGCAGCACGGGGGCCATTGGGTGGGGCTACACCTTC. Its protein is CASSTGAIGWGYTF.

The chain has TRBV15 and TRBJ1-6; D perhaps matches TRBD1 (5 bases). V was trimmed by 0 bases and J by 9 bases, leaving 12 bases between them. The germline CDR1 and CDR2 sequences are LNHNV and YYDKDF (reference sequence). CDR3 length: 15 amino acids. The CDR3 protein is CATSRDRGGSSPLHF. CDR3 nucleotide sequence: TGTGCCACCAGCAGAGATCGGGGGGGTTCTTCACCCCTCCACTTT.

The chain employs TRBV2 and TRBJ2-2, with D hard to call. CDR1 and CDR2 (germline): SNHLY, FYNNEI. CDR3 length: 15 amino acids. V dropped 4 bases and J dropped 0 bases, with 9 bases sitting between them. The CDR3 region has the DNA TGTGCCAGCAGTGTAGAACTATCGAACACCGGGGAGCTGTTTTTT. Translated, it gives CASSVELSNTGELFF.

This clone was counted only a few times. Other DNA sequences from this sample encode an identical CDR3 as well. This sequence joins TRBV19 and TRBJ2-1, with 10 bases aligning to TRBD1. V was clipped by 3 bases and J by 6 bases; unmatched bases: 5. The CDR3 is 15 amino acids. CDR1 is LNHDA and CDR2 is SQIVND in the germline V gene (reference sequence). The DNA of the CDR3 is TGTGCCAGTAGTATCTGGGACAGGGGAGGCAATGAGCAGTTCTTC. Its protein is CASSIWDRGGNEQFF.

The CDR3 sequence: CASSDTYNEQFF. The CDR3 region has the DNA TGTGCCAGCAGCGACACTTACAATGAGCAGTTCTTC. The chain recombines TRBV9 with TRBJ2-1, with no clear D. The CDR3 is made up of 12 amino acids. V lost 3 bases and J 4 bases, leaving 5 bases between the germline ends. Germline assignment: CDR1 SGDLS and CDR2 YYNGEE.

This rearrangement joins TRBV18 to TRBJ1-5; TRBD1 matches at 9 bases. Germline V lookup: CDR1 KGHSH, CDR2 LQKENI. The CDR3 runs to 15 residues. V trimming: 5 bases; J trimming: 6 bases; junction bases outside the gene matches: 8. The CDR3 region has the DNA TGTGCCAGCTCAACGGGACAGGGAATGTTTCAGCCCCAGCATTTT. It is translated as CASSTGQGMFQPQHF.

This chain joins TRBV28 and TRBJ1-5, with D possibly TRBD1 on 5 matching bases. V shed 3 bases and J shed 0 bases, with 12 bases lying between them. CDR3 size: 16 residues. Per germline, CDR1 MDHEN and CDR2 SYDVKM. The DNA for the CDR3 is TGTGCCAGCAGTTTGGGGGACGGCTATAGCAATCAGCCCCAGCATTTT. Amino acids: CASSLGDGYSNQPQHF.

This clone has at least ten counts. The chain recombines TRBV18 with TRBJ1-1, with D maybe TRBD1 (6 bases). The CDR3 sequence is 13 residues long. Per germline, CDR1 KGHSH and CDR2 LQKENI. The V and J ends lost 5 bases and 6 bases respectively, with 13 bases between them. The CDR3 DNA is TGTGCCAGCTCAAACGACAGGAGGTCTGAAGCTTTCTTT. Its protein is CASSNDRRSEAFF.

This rearrangement joins TRBV29-1 to TRBJ2-1; D remains unclear. CDR3 length: 14 residues. With 6 bases removed from V and 8 bases from J, the gap between germline ends came to 20 bases. The germline V gene encodes CDR1 SQVTM and CDR2 ANQGSEA. CDR3 DNA: TGCAGCGTCGCCCCATCTTCACCCCTCCATGAGCAGTTCTTC. Translating gives CSVAPSSPLHEQFF.

This clone was counted a few times. This chain joins TRBV7-9 and TRBJ2-3; weak D call: TRBD2 (6 bases). The germline V gene encodes CDR1 SEHNR and CDR2 FQNEAQ (reference sequence). Trimming took off 5 bases at V and 2 bases at J, with 11 bases between the two ends. The CDR3 consists of 14 residues. The CDR3 loop is CASSPRGTTDTQYF. The CDR3, as DNA: TGTGCCAGCAGCCCCCGGGGGACCACAGATACGCAGTATTTT.

This chain connects TRBV5-6 to TRBJ2-2; D possibly uses TRBD1 or TRBD2 (5 bases each). There are 14 residues in the CDR3. V dropped 5 bases and J dropped 1 base, with 9 bases sitting between them. Per germline, CDR1 SGHDT and CDR2 YYEEEE. The CDR3 spells CASSWDLNTGELFF. The CDR3 region has the DNA TGTGCCAGCAGTTGGGACCTGAACACCGGGGAGCTGTTTTTT.

The gene calls are TRBV6-5 and TRBJ1-6; possible D gene TRBD1, 6 bases. V was cut by 5 bases and J by 13 bases, with 12 bases left in between. This CDR3 is 12 amino acids long. The germline gives CDR1 MNHEY, CDR2 SVGAGI. The CDR3 region has the DNA TGTGCCAGCAGTACAGGGACGCCTCCCCTCCACTTT. Translating it yields CASSTGTPPLHF.

This chain joins TRBV19 and TRBJ1-4; unclear D gene. Trimming removed 0 bases from V and 8 bases from J, with 10 bases in between. CDR1 is LNHDA, CDR2 SQIVND, per germline (reference sequence). The CDR3 is made up of 14 amino acids. The CDR3 bases are TGTGCCAGTAGTATAGATCCGGATTTAGAAAAACTGTTTTTT. This codes for CASSIDPDLEKLFF.

Worth noting for this clone: At the DNA level, this CDR3 is encoded by other sequences in the same sample as well. DNA for the CDR3: TGTGCCAGCAGTGAAAGGGGGTATGGCTACACCTTC. Protein: CASSERGYGYTF. This sequence joins TRBV2 and TRBJ1-2; weak D call: TRBD1 (6 bases). With 2 bases removed from V and 5 bases from J, the gap between germline ends came to 6 bases. Germline lookup yields CDR1 SNHLY and CDR2 FYNNEI. CDR3 length equals 12 residues.

The rearrangement uses TRBV5-4 and TRBJ1-2; no reliable D call. The ends were cut back, 2 bases at V and 2 bases at J, with 7 bases in the middle. The CDR3 consists of 13 residues. Germline CDR1 and CDR2: SGHNT and YYREEE (reference sequence). The CDR3 region has the DNA TGTGCCAGCAGCTTTGTGGAAAACTATGGCTACACCTTC. Translated: CASSFVENYGYTF.

V usage is TRBV18 and J usage is TRBJ2-2; 7 nucleotides agree with TRBD2. The CDR3 covers 16 residues. The germline V gene has CDR1 KGHSH and CDR2 LQKENI. The ends lost 1 base at V and 4 bases at J; junction bases unmatched: 6. The chain's CDR3 is CASSPQRGEFTGELFF. In DNA form, the CDR3 reads TGTGCCAGCTCACCACAACGGGGGGAGTTCACCGGGGAGCTGTTTTTT. The variable domain in full, completed from reference TRBV18 and TRBJ2-2, reads NAGVMQNPRHLVRRRGQEARLRCSPMKGHSHVYWYRQLPEEGLKFMVYLQKENIIDESGMPKERFSAEFPKEGPSILRIQQVVRGDSAAYFCASSPQRGEFTGELFFGEGSRLTVL.

This chain uses TRBV20-1 with TRBJ2-2; D ambiguous. The CDR3 contains 13 residues. V was cut by 3 bases and J by 3 bases, with 8 bases left in between. Germline assignment: CDR1 DFQATT and CDR2 SNEGSKA (reference sequence). CDR3 residues: CSASLGYTGELFF. The DNA for the CDR3 is TGCAGTGCTAGTTTAGGGTACACCGGGGAGCTGTTTTTT.

The chain carries TRBV7-9 and TRBJ1-4; tentatively, D is TRBD1 (5 bases). The V gene's germline CDR1 is SEHNR and CDR2 FQNEAQ (reference sequence). The CDR3 has 17 amino acids. Trimming removed 0 bases from V and 6 bases from J, with 17 bases in between. This CDR3 is CASSLANRGALHEKLFF. In DNA, the CDR3 is TGTGCCAGCAGCTTAGCTAACCGAGGGGCACTTCATGAAAAACTGTTTTTT.

This chain links TRBV27 with TRBJ1-1, with TRBD1 matching over 7 bases. The CDR3 is made up of 14 amino acids. V dropped 6 bases and J dropped 1; count of bases not matched to a gene: 5. CDR1 and CDR2 (germline): MNHEY, SMNVEV (reference sequence). As DNA, the CDR3 is TGTGCCAGCAGATTCGACAGGGCGAACACTGAAGCTTTCTTT. It yields the protein CASRFDRANTEAFF.

CDR3 sequence: CASRNIAGAGEQYF. The CDR3 DNA sequence: TGCGCCAGCCGAAATATTGCGGGGGCCGGGGAGCAGTACTTC. The V call is TRBV4-3, the J call TRBJ2-7; D may be TRBD2 (7 bases). There are 14 residues in the CDR3. Germline lookup yields CDR1 LGHNA and CDR2 YSLEER. The V and J ends lost 8 bases and 7 bases respectively, with 21 bases between them.

The V gene is TRBV24-1, the J gene TRBJ2-1; a possible D gene is TRBD2 (6 bases). Between the trimmed V and J ends, which lost 2 bases and 5 bases, there was a span of 21 bases. Germline V gene sequence: CDR1 KGHDR, CDR2 SFDVKD. The CDR3 has 18 residues. The CDR3 here is CATSDWTGDPFSHNEQFF. CDR3 in DNA: TGTGCCACCAGTGATTGGACGGGGGACCCCTTCTCGCACAATGAGCAGTTCTTC.

V usage is TRBV29-1 and J usage is TRBJ2-1, with D hard to call. The germline gives CDR1 SQVTM, CDR2 ANQGSEA. The CDR3 extends over 13 amino acids. Trimming pared 4 bases from V and 4 bases from J, leaving 11 bases between. Here the CDR3 DNA reads TGCAGCGTTGTAACACATGTTTACAATGAGCAGTTCTTC. This encodes CSVVTHVYNEQFF.

The chain carries TRBV19 and TRBJ2-5, with a weak D call TRBD1 (5 bases). This CDR3 has 15 residues. The germline CDR1 and CDR2 sequences are LNHDA and SQIVND (reference sequence). V lost 3 bases and J 4 bases, leaving 15 bases between the germline ends. CDR3 region: CASSISGISVETQYF. Written as DNA, the CDR3 is TGTGCCAGTAGTATCTCAGGGATTTCGGTAGAGACCCAGTACTTC.

CDR3 region: CASSMVTGEVGYTF. CDR3 in DNA: TGTGCCAGTAGTATGGTGACAGGGGAGGTCGGCTACACCTTC. The genes are TRBV19 and TRBJ1-2, with TRBD1 identical over 8 bases. The CDR3 covers 14 residues. Losses at the gene ends were 3 bases for V and 8 bases for J; bases not matched to a gene: 8. From germline, CDR1 is LNHDA and CDR2 SQIVND (reference sequence).

The chain couples TRBV4-1 to TRBJ2-4, with TRBD2 identical over 9 bases. J lost 3 bases, V lost 4 bases, and 4 bases had no gene match. Germline loops: CDR1 MGHRA, CDR2 YSYEKL. The CDR3 covers 15 residues. This CDR3 is CASSRAGGGKNIQYF. The DNA for the CDR3 is TGCGCCAGCAGCCGAGCGGGGGGCGGCAAAAACATTCAGTACTTC.

J is TRBJ1-4 and V is TRBV13, with a tentative D call TRBD1 (6 bases). Trimming stripped 5 bases from V and 8 bases from J, with 12 bases between. CDR3 length equals 13 residues. CDR1 and CDR2 from the germline V gene are PRHDT and FYEKMQ (reference sequence). As DNA, the CDR3 is TGTGCCAGCAGCCCTATGGGGGGCGAAAAACTGTTTTTT. This translates into CASSPMGGEKLFF.